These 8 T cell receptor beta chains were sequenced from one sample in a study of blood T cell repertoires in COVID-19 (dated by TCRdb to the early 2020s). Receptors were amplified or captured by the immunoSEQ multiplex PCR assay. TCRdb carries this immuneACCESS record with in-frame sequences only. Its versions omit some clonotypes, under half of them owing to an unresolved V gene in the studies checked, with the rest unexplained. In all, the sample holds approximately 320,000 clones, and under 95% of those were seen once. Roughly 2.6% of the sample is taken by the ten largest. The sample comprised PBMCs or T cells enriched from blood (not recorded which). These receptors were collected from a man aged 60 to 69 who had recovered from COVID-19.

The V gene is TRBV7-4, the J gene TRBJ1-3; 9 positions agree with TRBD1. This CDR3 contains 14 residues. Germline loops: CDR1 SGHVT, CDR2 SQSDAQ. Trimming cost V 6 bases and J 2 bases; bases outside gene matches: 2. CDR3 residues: CASSRTGAGNTIYF. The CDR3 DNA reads TGTGCCAGCAGTCGGACAGGGGCTGGAAACACCATATATTTT.

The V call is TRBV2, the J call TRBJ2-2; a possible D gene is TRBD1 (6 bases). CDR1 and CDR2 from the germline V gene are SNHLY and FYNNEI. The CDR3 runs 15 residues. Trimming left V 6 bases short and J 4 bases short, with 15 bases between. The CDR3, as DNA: TGTGCCAGCAGCTTCGCTGGCAGGGGCACCGGGGAGCTGTTTTTT. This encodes CASSFAGRGTGELFF. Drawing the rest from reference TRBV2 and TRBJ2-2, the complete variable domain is EPEVTQTPSHQVTQMGQEVILRCVPISNHLYFYWYRQILGQKVEFLVSFYNNEISEKSEIFDDQFSVERPDGSNFTLKIRSTKLEDSAMYFCASSFAGRGTGELFFGEGSRLTVL.

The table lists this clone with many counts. The CDR3 is CASSLVGRSYEQYF. Here the CDR3 DNA reads TGTGCCAGCAGCTTAGTGGGGAGGAGCTATGAGCAGTACTTC. The chain joins TRBV5-5 to TRBJ2-7, with a tentative D call TRBD2 (6 bases). The CDR3 is 14 amino acids. Germline V lookup: CDR1 SGHKS, CDR2 YYEKEE (reference sequence). Trimming took 2 bases from V and 7 from J, leaving 16 bases between them.

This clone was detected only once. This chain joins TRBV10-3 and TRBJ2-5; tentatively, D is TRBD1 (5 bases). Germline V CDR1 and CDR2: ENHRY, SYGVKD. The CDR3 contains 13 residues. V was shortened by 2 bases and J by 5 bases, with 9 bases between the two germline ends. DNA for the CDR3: TGTGCCATCAGTGAGAGGGGTGTGGAGACCCAGTACTTC. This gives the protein CAISERGVETQYF.

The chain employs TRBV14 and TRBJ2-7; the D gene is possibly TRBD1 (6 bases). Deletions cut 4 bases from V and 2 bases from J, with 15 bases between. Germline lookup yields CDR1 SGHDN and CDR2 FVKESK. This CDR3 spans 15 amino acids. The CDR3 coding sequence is TGTGCCAGCAGCCCACAGGGCGGCTGGGCCTACGAGCAGTACTTC. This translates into CASSPQGGWAYEQYF.

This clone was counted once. CDR3 bases: TGTGCCTGGAGTGTAGGAGGGGGGGCTGAAGCTTTCTTT. It encodes CAWSVGGGAEAFF. The V call is TRBV30, the J call TRBJ1-1; TRBD1 might be the D (6 bases). V lost 0 bases to trimming and J lost 6 bases, with 11 bases between them. The CDR3 length is 13 residues. Germline V lookup: CDR1 GTSNPN, CDR2 SVGIG (reference sequence).

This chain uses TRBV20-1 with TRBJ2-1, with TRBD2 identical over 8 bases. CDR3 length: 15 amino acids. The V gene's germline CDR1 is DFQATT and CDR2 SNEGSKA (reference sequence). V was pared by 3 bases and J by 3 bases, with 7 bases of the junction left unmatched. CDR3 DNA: TGCAGTGCTAGTGGGCTAGCGGGTCTCTACAATGAGCAGTTCTTC. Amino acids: CSASGLAGLYNEQFF.

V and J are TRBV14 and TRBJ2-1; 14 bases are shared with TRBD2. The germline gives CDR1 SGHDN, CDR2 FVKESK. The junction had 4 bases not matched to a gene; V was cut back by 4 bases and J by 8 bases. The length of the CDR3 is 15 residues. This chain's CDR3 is CASSPRLAGGDEQFF. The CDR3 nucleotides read TGTGCCAGCAGCCCAAGACTAGCGGGAGGGGATGAGCAGTTCTTC.